This T cell receptor beta chain originates from a study of beta chain features in type 1 diabetes. Reverse transcribing all isolated RNA meant expressed TCRB transcripts were sequenced. TCRdb's copy holds only in-frame clones and misses some; the assay was immunoSEQ multiplex PCR. This sample has over 40,000 clones, with about half found just once. Points on this clone: Its cognate antigen is unknown.

Study conclusions and caveats: For Type 1 diabetes patients, all four CD4+ subsets carried TCRB CDR3s that were moderately but significantly shorter. PCR might show a preference for shorter templates, equally across patients and controls. Fewer junction insertions and more nucleotide deletions appeared in type 1 diabetes patients.

With 0 bases clipped from V and 4 bases from J, the junction kept 8 bases outside the gene matches. This CDR3 has 16 residues. Germline lookup yields CDR1 SGHTS and CDR2 YDEGEE. The sample taken for sequencing was stem cell memory CD4+ T cells from blood. This TCR was recovered from a young woman in good health. V and J are TRBV5-8 and TRBJ2-3; 7 nucleotides agree with TRBD2. In DNA form, the CDR3 reads TGTGCCAGCAGCTTGGTGGGCGGGAGCGGCGCAGATACGCAGTATTTT. This encodes CASSLVGGSGADTQYF.